This entry lists 28 T cell receptor beta chains sequenced from one sample in a study of cytomegalovirus exposure and HLA in healthy donors. The study ran its PCR with 60 Vbeta and 13 Jbeta primers. TCRdb's table, derived via immunoSEQ multiplex PCR, lists solely in-frame clones and lacks some. The sample carries around 170,000 clones, approximately 84% recorded once. The sequenced sample was PBMCs. Every receptor here comes from a man aged 50-60 years in good health and CMV-seropositive.

The chain carries TRBV10-1 and TRBJ2-6, with D tentatively TRBD1 (6 bases). Trimming took 0 bases from V and 2 from J, leaving 8 bases between them. Germline V gene lookup returns CDR1 WNHNN and CDR2 SYGVQD (reference sequence). CDR3 length: 16 residues. The DNA for the CDR3 is TGCGCCAGCAGTGAGTCCGCAGGGGCTGGGGCCAACGTCCTGACTTTC. It translates to CASSESAGAGANVLTF.

The J gene is TRBJ1-2, the V gene TRBV20-1; no firm D call. V dropped 6 bases and J dropped 3 bases, with 5 bases sitting between them. Germline values: CDR1 DFQATT, CDR2 SNEGSKA (reference sequence). This CDR3 contains 10 residues. The CDR3 sequence is CSAGDYGYTF. The CDR3 nucleotides read TGCAGTGCCGGGGACTATGGCTACACCTTC.

This clone was seen a handful of times. In DNA form, the CDR3 reads TGTGCCAGCCAACTGAGTTGGAATCAGCCCCAGCATTTT. Its translation is CASQLSWNQPQHF. This chain connects TRBV2 to TRBJ1-5; D is undetermined. The V end was cut by 8 bases, the J end by 4 bases, with 12 bases between. The CDR3 has 13 residues. Germline CDR1 SNHLY, CDR2 FYNNEI.

This chain uses TRBV9 with TRBJ2-5; 8 bases line up with TRBD2. In germline, CDR1 is SGDLS, CDR2 YYNGEE. There are 16 residues in the CDR3. Trimming took 4 bases from V and 3 from J; bases not matched to a gene: 11. In DNA, the CDR3 is TGTGCCAGCAGCTCAACGGCGGGGGGTGGGGAAGAGACCCAGTACTTC. Its protein is CASSSTAGGGEETQYF.

The chain joins TRBV28 to TRBJ1-1, with a weak D call TRBD1 (5 bases). The length of the CDR3 is 15 residues. Trimming cost V 5 bases and J 3 bases, with 16 bases left between them. Germline values: CDR1 MDHEN, CDR2 SYDVKM. CDR3 loop: CASSPVLGRYTEAFF. In DNA form, the CDR3 reads TGTGCCAGCAGTCCGGTACTGGGGCGGTACACTGAAGCTTTCTTT. The full variable domain, completed using reference TRBV28 and TRBJ1-1, is DVKVTQSSRYLVKRTGEKVFLECVQDMDHENMFWYRQDPGLGLRLIYFSYDVKMKEKGDIPEGYSVSREKKERFSLILESASTNQTSMYLCASSPVLGRYTEAFFGQGTRLTVV.

The chain employs TRBV28 and TRBJ2-1, with TRBD2 matching 12 bases. This CDR3 is 16 amino acids long. Germline CDR1 is MDHEN and CDR2 is SYDVKM. After removal of 2 bases from V and 8 bases from J, the junction contained 7 bases not matched to a gene. The CDR3 DNA is TGTGCCAGCAGTTTACCCGGACTAGCGGGAAGAGATGAGCAGTTCTTC. Translation: CASSLPGLAGRDEQFF.

The gene calls are TRBV28 and TRBJ2-5; 7 nucleotides agree with TRBD2. CDR3 length equals 15 residues. CDR1 and CDR2 (germline): MDHEN, SYDVKM. V was clipped by 6 bases and J by 4 bases; unmatched bases: 11. The CDR3 loop is CASSLDLSGGETQYF. DNA for the CDR3: TGTGCCAGCAGCCTAGACTTGTCGGGGGGAGAGACCCAGTACTTC.

This chain uses TRBV5-1 with TRBJ2-7; 7 nucleotides agree with TRBD2. Germline V gene lookup returns CDR1 SGHRS and CDR2 YFSETQ. After removal of 4 bases from V and 6 bases from J, the junction contained 7 bases not matched to a gene. The CDR3 loop spans 13 amino acids. The CDR3 region is CASSEAPSGEQYF. The CDR3 DNA follows: TGCGCCAGCAGCGAGGCCCCTAGCGGCGAGCAGTACTTC.

CDR3 in amino acids: CASRPSQGARDYGYTF. The CDR3 DNA sequence: TGTGCCAGCCGCCCCTCTCAGGGGGCGCGGGACTATGGCTACACCTTC. The rearrangement uses TRBV5-5 and TRBJ1-2; TRBD1 matches at 8 bases. J lost 3 bases, V lost 7 bases, and 14 bases had no gene match. The CDR3 is 16 amino acids. CDR1 and CDR2 from the germline V gene are SGHKS and YYEKEE (reference sequence).

The V call is TRBV2, the J call TRBJ2-5, with 10 bases identical to TRBD1. The V gene end was trimmed by 11 bases and the J gene end by 7 bases; junction bases not matched to a gene: 10. CDR3 length: 13 residues. The germline V gene encodes CDR1 SNHLY and CDR2 FYNNEI. DNA for the CDR3: TGTGCCTCGTACGAGGACAGGGGGGGGACCCAGTACTTC. This sequence encodes CASYEDRGGTQYF.

This clone was seen more than once but under ten times. The genes are TRBV25-1 and TRBJ2-7, with 7 bases fitting TRBD2. CDR1 is MGHDK, CDR2 SYGVNS, per germline. The CDR3 is 13 amino acids. V lost 4 bases, J lost 3 bases, and 3 bases stayed unmatched. CDR3: CASSGGRVYEQYF. CDR3 DNA sequence: TGTGCCAGCAGTGGGGGGAGGGTCTACGAGCAGTACTTC.

Concerning this clone: The sample contains more than one DNA sequence encoding this CDR3. The chain employs TRBV28 and TRBJ1-5; maybe TRBD1 (5 bases). The germline V and J ends were trimmed by 2 bases and 0 bases, with 8 bases remaining between them. From germline, CDR1 is MDHEN and CDR2 SYDVKM. This CDR3 has 15 residues. CDR3 sequence reads: CASSLGGGSNQPQHF. CDR3 nucleotides: TGTGCCAGCAGTTTAGGGGGAGGTAGCAATCAGCCCCAGCATTTT.

The CDR3 bases are TGCGCCAGCAGCCAAGATCCAGGTATAACTGAAGCTTTCTTT. It codes for CASSQDPGITEAFF. The V gene is TRBV4-3, the J gene TRBJ1-1; D is undetermined. CDR3 size: 14 residues. Germline lookup yields CDR1 LGHNA and CDR2 YSLEER. The V and J ends lost 0 bases and 5 bases respectively, with 10 bases between them.

The chain joins TRBV2 to TRBJ1-5; D gene unclear. Germline V gene lookup returns CDR1 SNHLY and CDR2 FYNNEI. Trimming pared 3 bases from V and 0 bases from J, leaving 6 bases between. CDR3 length equals 14 residues. The CDR3 bases are TGTGCCAGCAGTGATCGGGTTAGCAATCAGCCCCAGCATTTT. This gives the protein CASSDRVSNQPQHF.

V gene TRBV11-3 combines with J gene TRBJ2-1; 7 bases match TRBD1. V dropped 5 bases and J dropped 3; count of bases not matched to a gene: 4. Germline CDR1 reads SGHNT; CDR2 reads YENEEA. There are 14 residues in the CDR3. The CDR3 nucleotides are TGTGCCAGCAGCCGGGACAGTTACTACAATGAGCAGTTCTTC. This translates into CASSRDSYYNEQFF.

The gene calls are TRBV2 and TRBJ1-2; D uncertain. The CDR3 has 11 residues. Germline lookup yields CDR1 SNHLY and CDR2 FYNNEI. V was pared by 6 bases and J by 5 bases, with 7 bases between. This CDR3 reads CASSREYGYTF. The CDR3 region has the DNA TGTGCCAGCAGCCGGGAGTATGGCTACACCTTC.

This chain connects TRBV28 to TRBJ2-7, with 9 bases identical to TRBD2. The CDR3 consists of 15 residues. V was pared by 2 bases and J by 0 bases, with 2 bases of the junction left unmatched. Germline CDR1 reads MDHEN; CDR2 reads SYDVKM. CDR3 coding DNA: TGTGCCAGCAGTTTACCGGGACTAGCCTCCTACGAGCAGTACTTC. It codes for CASSLPGLASYEQYF.

J is TRBJ1-6 and V is TRBV7-9; a weak D match, TRBD1 (5 bases). V lost 1 base and J 8 bases, leaving 9 bases between the germline ends. Germline V CDR1 and CDR2: SEHNR, FQNEAQ (reference sequence). This CDR3 region has 14 residues. The DNA of the CDR3 is TGTGCCAGCAGCTTAGAGCAGGGATATTCACCCCTCCACTTT. This gives the protein CASSLEQGYSPLHF.

V is TRBV30 and J is TRBJ1-4; D is unclear. Per the germline V gene, CDR1 is GTSNPN and CDR2 is SVGIG (reference sequence). The ends were cut back, 4 bases at V and 4 bases at J, with 7 bases in the middle. The CDR3 length is 12 residues. This CDR3 reads CAWKSLNEKLFF. The CDR3 region has the DNA TGTGCCTGGAAATCCCTTAATGAAAAACTGTTTTTT. Supplemented by reference TRBV30 and TRBJ1-4, the full variable domain reads SQTIHQWPATLVQPVGSPLSLECTVEGTSNPNLYWYRQAAGRGLQLLFYSVGIGQISSEVPQNLSASRPQDRQFILSSKKLLLSDSGFYLCAWKSLNEKLFFGSGTQLSVL.

The chain recombines TRBV2 with TRBJ2-1; no reliable D call. Germline CDR1 and CDR2: SNHLY and FYNNEI. The CDR3 is made up of 13 amino acids. Trimming took 2 bases from V and 4 from J, leaving 6 bases between them. CDR3 in DNA: TGTGCCAGCAGTGAAAGTCTATACAATGAGCAGTTCTTC. Its translation is CASSESLYNEQFF.

The chain has TRBV28 and TRBJ2-3; D is uncertain. The germline gives CDR1 MDHEN, CDR2 SYDVKM. This CDR3 is built from 12 residues. V dropped 2 bases and J dropped 2 bases, with 2 bases sitting between them. CDR3 in amino acids: CASSLLTDTQYF. The CDR3 region has the DNA TGTGCCAGCAGTTTACTCACAGATACGCAGTATTTT.

The chain carries TRBV6-5 and TRBJ1-4; 7 nucleotides align to TRBD1. This CDR3 spans 14 amino acids. Germline trimming cut 2 bases from V and 8 bases from J; bases unmatched to any gene: 5. Germline lookup yields CDR1 MNHEY and CDR2 SVGAGI. The CDR3 DNA follows: TGTGCCAGCAGTTACGGGGACAGAGCGGAAAAACTGTTTTTT. This encodes CASSYGDRAEKLFF.

V and J are TRBV5-6 and TRBJ1-1; tentative D call: TRBD1 (6 bases). V lost 0 bases, J lost 6 bases, and 12 bases lay in between. CDR3 length: 14 residues. Germline V CDR1 and CDR2: SGHDT, YYEEEE. The CDR3 DNA is TGTGCCAGCAGCTTGGTGGACAGAAATCCTGAAGCTTTCTTT. This encodes CASSLVDRNPEAFF.

The CDR3 nucleotides are TGCAGCGTTAAGCGGACTAGCGGAGCGGATACGCAGTATTTT. It is translated as CSVKRTSGADTQYF. The chain combines TRBV29-1 with TRBJ2-3, with TRBD2 matching 10 bases. Germline V gene lookup returns CDR1 SQVTM and CDR2 ANQGSEA. Germline trimming cut 5 bases from V and 6 bases from J; bases unmatched to any gene: 8. The CDR3 covers 14 residues.

V usage is TRBV7-3 and J usage is TRBJ1-6, with 11 bases lining up with TRBD1. The CDR3 covers 17 residues. With V trimmed by 1 base and J by 8 bases, 7 bases remained unmatched. CDR1 is SGHTA, CDR2 FQGTGA, per germline. In DNA form, the CDR3 reads TGTGCCAGCAGCTTAAATGGACTGGGACAGGGGGATTCACCCCTCCACTTT. It codes for CASSLNGLGQGDSPLHF.

This clone is categorized as medium-sized. The chain couples TRBV28 to TRBJ2-1; 7 nucleotides line up with TRBD2. Looked up from germline, CDR1 is MDHEN and CDR2 is SYDVKM. J gave up 6 bases and V 11 bases, and 16 bases lay outside the gene matches. The CDR3 is 15 amino acids. The CDR3 DNA reads TGTGCCGGCCAGGTTGGCGGGAGACCTAGCAATGAGCAGTTCTTC. It encodes CAGQVGGRPSNEQFF.

There are a few counts of this clone. The rearrangement links TRBV6-5 to TRBJ1-5; D possibly corresponds to TRBD1 (5 bases). Germline CDR1 reads MNHEY; CDR2 reads SVGAGI. V was cut by 0 bases and J by 5 bases, with 11 bases left in between. This CDR3 has 15 residues. Here the CDR3 reads CASSYSAGRDQPQHF. The CDR3 coding sequence is TGTGCCAGCAGTTACTCGGCAGGGCGTGATCAGCCCCAGCATTTT.

The chain joins TRBV11-3 to TRBJ2-3, with 7 bases fitting TRBD2. The V gene end was trimmed by 1 base and the J gene end by 5 bases; junction bases not matched to a gene: 6. Germline values: CDR1 SGHNT, CDR2 YENEEA. This CDR3 contains 15 residues. CDR3 region: CASSLVPGGQDTQYF. The CDR3, as DNA: TGTGCCAGCAGCTTAGTACCGGGAGGTCAAGATACGCAGTATTTT.